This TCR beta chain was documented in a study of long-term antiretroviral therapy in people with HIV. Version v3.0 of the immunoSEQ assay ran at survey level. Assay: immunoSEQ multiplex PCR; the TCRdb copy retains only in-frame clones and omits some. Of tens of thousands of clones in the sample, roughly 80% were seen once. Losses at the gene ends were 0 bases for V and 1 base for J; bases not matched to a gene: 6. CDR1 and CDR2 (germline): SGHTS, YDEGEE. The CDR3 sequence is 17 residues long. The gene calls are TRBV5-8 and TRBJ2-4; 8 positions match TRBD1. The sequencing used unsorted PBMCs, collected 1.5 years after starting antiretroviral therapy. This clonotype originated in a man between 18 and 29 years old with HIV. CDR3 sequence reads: CASSLAGQGWAKNIQYF. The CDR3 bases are TGTGCCAGCAGCTTGGCTGGACAGGGATGGGCCAAAAACATTCAGTACTTC.